The 6 T cell receptor beta chains below all came from one sample that was sequenced in a study of blood T cells in healthy people across ages. A second 7 to 11 cycle PCR used barcoded and J-beta primers. One entry per CDR3 protein results from TCRdb running MiXCR on the 5' RACE reads. The data contain some 550,000 distinct CDR3 sequences, around half of them singletons. Sequencing was done on a sample of blood. These receptors were collected from a man older than 75 in good health.

The V gene is TRBV7-2, the J gene TRBJ2-1; 8 bases line up with TRBD2. With V trimmed by 1 base and J by 7 bases, 9 bases remained unmatched. This CDR3 spans 16 amino acids. The germline V gene encodes CDR1 SGHTA and CDR2 FQGNSA. CDR3 sequence: CASSLVSGGALNEQFF. CDR3 bases: TGTGCCAGCAGCTTAGTCTCCGGGGGGGCTTTGAATGAGCAGTTCTTC.

The chain joins TRBV12-3 or TRBV12-4 to TRBJ2-3, with a possible D match to TRBD1 (5 bases). Trimming removed 8 bases from V and 2 bases from J, with 17 bases in between. The CDR3 is 15 residues long. The CDR3 DNA is TGTGCCAGCTGGACCACAGGAATATACACAGATACGCAGTATTTT. Translation gives CASWTTGIYTDTQYF.

This chain links TRBV12-3 or TRBV12-4 with TRBJ2-1; no clear D gene. The CDR3 runs to 13 residues. V was trimmed by 6 bases and J by 5 bases, leaving 11 bases between them. CDR3 loop: CASRLHRDNEQFF. The CDR3 nucleotides read TGTGCCAGCAGGCTACACCGGGACAATGAGCAGTTCTTC.

This clonotype was seen a single time. V and J are TRBV5-1 and TRBJ1-1; 9 bases agree with TRBD1. Germline CDR1 and CDR2: SGHRS and YFSETQ. The CDR3 is 14 residues long. V gave up 4 bases and J gave up 6 bases; unmatched junction bases: 7. DNA of the CDR3: TGCGCCAGCAGCCCTACAGGGGGCTCGGCTGAAGCTTTCTTT. It codes for CASSPTGGSAEAFF.

The rearrangement links TRBV3-1 to TRBJ2-5; D is uncertain. The CDR3 is 12 residues long. Trimming removed 4 bases from V and 5 bases from J, with 8 bases in between. Germline V CDR1 and CDR2: LGHDT, YNNKEL (reference sequence). The CDR3 spells CASSLAKETQYF. CDR3 sequence (DNA): TGTGCCAGCAGCCTCGCTAAGGAGACCCAGTACTTC.

The V gene is TRBV27, the J gene TRBJ2-3; 14 bases map to TRBD2. The CDR3 spans 20 residues. CDR1 is MNHEY, CDR2 SMNVEV, per germline (reference sequence). Trimming took 3 bases from V and 1 from J; bases not matched to a gene: 12. The CDR3 DNA sequence: TGTGCCAGCAGTTTTGGGCCCCCGGGACTAGCGGGAGACGGCACAGATACGCAGTATTTT. It specifies CASSFGPPGLAGDGTDTQYF.